The next 21 T cell receptor beta chains were all read from a single sample in a study of cytomegalovirus exposure and HLA in healthy donors. PCR was performed using 60 Vbeta and 13 Jbeta primers. Only in-frame clones appear in the TCRdb table, and some are missing; sequencing was by immunoSEQ multiplex PCR. The table records about 140,000 clones, nearly 90% of them present only once. The sequenced sample was PBMCs. The source is a woman aged 40 to 50 in good health and CMV-seronegative.

The chain recombines TRBV2 with TRBJ1-2; D is possibly TRBD1 (5 bases). The CDR3 runs 14 residues. Trimming stripped 4 bases from V and 6 bases from J, with 15 bases between. The germline V gene has CDR1 SNHLY and CDR2 FYNNEI. The CDR3 is CASSGLARVHGYTF. The CDR3 bases are TGTGCCAGCAGTGGCTTGGCCAGGGTGCATGGCTACACCTTC.

This clone has just one count. Mismatch with germline at one junction end may stem from a read error. Different DNA sequences within this sample yield the same CDR3. The chain carries TRBV30 and TRBJ1-6; D might be TRBD1 (5 bases). This CDR3 is 16 amino acids long. Germline V lookup: CDR1 GTSNPN, CDR2 SVGIG (reference sequence). This CDR3 is CAWSVGGVSYNSPLHF. The CDR3 DNA reads as TGTGCCTGGAGTGTAGGAGGGGTTAGTTATAATTCCCCCCTCCACTTT.

This clone was found a few times. V gene TRBV5-1 combines with J gene TRBJ1-1; TRBD1 agrees at 7 bases. This CDR3 contains 14 residues. V gave up 4 bases and J gave up 11 bases; unmatched junction bases: 14. From germline, CDR1 is SGHRS and CDR2 YFSETQ. CDR3 in DNA: TGCGCCAGCAGCCCGGATGGCCGACAGGGCAAGGCTTTCTTT. It encodes CASSPDGRQGKAFF.

This clone is a singleton in its sample. This chain connects TRBV28 to TRBJ1-4; 9 bases match TRBD1. The CDR3 extends over 15 amino acids. Germline CDR1 MDHEN, CDR2 SYDVKM. Trimming removed 2 bases from V and 8 bases from J; junction bases left unmatched: 6. The CDR3: CASSLHRGRGEKLFF. CDR3 sequence (DNA): TGTGCCAGCAGTTTACACAGGGGGCGGGGAGAAAAACTGTTTTTT.

J is TRBJ2-5 and V is TRBV7-9, with 7 positions matching TRBD1. The V segment lost 6 bases and the J segment 3 bases; nucleotides outside the gene matches: 4. Germline CDR1 is SEHNR and CDR2 is FQNEAQ (reference sequence). The CDR3 length is 13 residues. CDR3 region: CASRLTGEETQYF. Here the CDR3 DNA reads TGTGCCAGCAGGCTTACAGGGGAAGAGACCCAGTACTTC.

This chain connects TRBV7-9 to TRBJ1-2; D gene unclear. Trimming shortened V by 3 bases and J by 3 bases, and 14 bases separated the two germline ends. This CDR3 is 15 amino acids long. CDR1 and CDR2 (germline): SEHNR, FQNEAQ (reference sequence). CDR3 coding DNA: TGTGCCAGCAGCTTGGATCCCTCCCGGGACTATGGCTACACCTTC. It codes for CASSLDPSRDYGYTF.

The J gene is TRBJ2-2, the V gene TRBV5-1; 7 positions agree with TRBD1. The CDR3 has 14 residues. The germline V gene encodes CDR1 SGHRS and CDR2 YFSETQ. With V trimmed by 3 bases and J by 3 bases, 2 bases remained unmatched. CDR3 amino acids: CASSWTGYTGELFF. CDR3 sequence (DNA): TGCGCCAGCAGCTGGACAGGCTACACCGGGGAGCTGTTTTTT.

The gene calls are TRBV7-2 and TRBJ2-2, with 11 nucleotides matching TRBD1. Germline CDR1 SGHTA, CDR2 FQGNSA. The CDR3 is made up of 14 amino acids. J lost 11 bases, V lost 5 bases, and 7 bases had no gene match. The CDR3 here is CASSPGQGARELFF. The CDR3 nucleotides are TGTGCCAGCAGCCCTGGACAGGGGGCGAGAGAGCTGTTTTTT.

The V call is TRBV25-1, the J call TRBJ2-7; no clear D. The ends were cut back, 6 bases at V and 3 bases at J, with 6 bases in the middle. Germline loops: CDR1 MGHDK, CDR2 SYGVNS. The length of the CDR3 is 11 residues. CDR3 sequence reads: CASRYIYEQYF. The CDR3 coding sequence is TGTGCCAGCAGGTACATCTACGAGCAGTACTTC.

The V call is TRBV10-3, the J call TRBJ2-6, with 8 bases lining up with TRBD1. There are 17 residues in the CDR3. In germline, CDR1 is ENHRY, CDR2 SYGVKD. Losses at the gene ends were 6 bases for V and 2 bases for J; bases not matched to a gene: 9. The CDR3 bases are TGTGCCATCAGGTCGGACAGGGTTGGTACTGGGGCCAACGTCCTGACTTTC. It yields the protein CAIRSDRVGTGANVLTF.

The chain combines TRBV5-4 with TRBJ2-1; 10 bases are a match to TRBD2. The CDR3 consists of 15 residues. In germline, CDR1 is SGHNT, CDR2 YYREEE (reference sequence). The J segment lost 10 bases and the V segment lost 4 bases, leaving 11 bases of the junction unmatched. The CDR3: CASSPASGSVGEQFF. DNA for the CDR3: TGTGCCAGCAGCCCAGCTAGCGGGAGTGTTGGGGAGCAGTTCTTC.

The chain is built from TRBV19 and TRBJ2-1; perhaps TRBD1 as D (6 bases). The CDR3 spans 13 residues. Germline CDR1 is LNHDA and CDR2 is SQIVND (reference sequence). The V end was cut by 10 bases, the J end by 6 bases, with 16 bases between. The CDR3 nucleotides are TGTGCCACCGGAGACAGGTCGGGCAATGAGCAGTTCTTC. This sequence encodes CATGDRSGNEQFF.

This clone was found once. The chain has TRBV29-1 and TRBJ2-7, with D maybe TRBD2 (5 bases). The V gene lost 4 bases and the J gene lost 3 bases, with 13 bases spanning the gap. The CDR3 extends over 13 amino acids. Germline V gene lookup returns CDR1 SQVTM and CDR2 ANQGSEA. In nucleotides, the CDR3 is TGCAGCGTTGGGGTTCCGGGGAACTACGAGCAGTACTTC. Protein product: CSVGVPGNYEQYF.

The rearrangement joins TRBV19 to TRBJ2-7; no clear D gene. The CDR3 is made up of 14 amino acids. Germline CDR1 LNHDA, CDR2 SQIVND (reference sequence). V was pared by 1 base and J by 2 bases, with 9 bases between. The DNA of the CDR3 is TGTGCCAGTAGTATAGGCCCAGCGACCTACGAGCAGTACTTC. Its translation is CASSIGPATYEQYF.

As regards this clone: Within the sample, other DNA sequences also encode this same CDR3. The chain uses TRBV6-6 and TRBJ2-5; 12 bases agree with TRBD2. CDR1 MNHNY and CDR2 SVGAGI come from the germline V gene (reference sequence). The CDR3 consists of 15 residues. V lost 3 bases to trimming and J lost 2 bases; unmatched junction nucleotides: 1. The CDR3 DNA follows: TGTGCCAGCAGTTATGGGACTAGCGGGCAAGAGACCCAGTACTTC. This translates into CASSYGTSGQETQYF.

The chain carries TRBV18 and TRBJ2-1; 8 positions agree with TRBD2. CDR1 is KGHSH, CDR2 LQKENI, per germline. Trimming cost V 0 bases and J 4 bases; bases outside gene matches: 2. This CDR3 is built from 15 residues. CDR3 in DNA: TGTGCCAGCTCACCACCCGGACTAGCTTACAATGAGCAGTTCTTC. Protein: CASSPPGLAYNEQFF.

The V gene is TRBV2, the J gene TRBJ2-5, with 11 bases identical to TRBD2. The junction had 16 bases not matched to a gene; V was cut back by 4 bases and J by 6 bases. Germline V CDR1 and CDR2: SNHLY, FYNNEI. This CDR3 has 18 amino acids. CDR3 residues: CASSAPISGRAARQTQYF. As DNA, the CDR3 is TGTGCCAGCAGTGCCCCTATTAGCGGGAGGGCCGCTCGTCAGACCCAGTACTTC.

The V call is TRBV6-1, the J call TRBJ2-4; tentatively, D is TRBD2 (6 bases). Germline lookup yields CDR1 MNHNS and CDR2 SASEGT. The CDR3 has 14 residues. The ends were cut back, 6 bases at V and 0 bases at J, with 9 bases in the middle. As DNA, the CDR3 is TGTGCCAGCAGGGAGGGATTAGCCAAAAACATTCAGTACTTC. Protein: CASREGLAKNIQYF.

CDR3 residues: CASSFNGADTQYF. The CDR3 coding sequence is TGTGCCAGCAGCTTTAACGGGGCAGATACGCAGTATTTT. J is TRBJ2-3 and V is TRBV11-2, with D possibly matching TRBD2 (5 bases). The CDR3 is made up of 13 amino acids. Trimming shortened V by 3 bases and J by 4 bases, and 8 bases separated the two germline ends. The V gene's germline CDR1 is SGHAT and CDR2 FQNNGV.

This clone was recorded only once. V is TRBV28 and J is TRBJ2-1; no clear D. Trimming took 5 bases from V and 8 from J, leaving 10 bases between them. This CDR3 spans 12 amino acids. Germline V lookup: CDR1 MDHEN, CDR2 SYDVKM. The CDR3 coding sequence is TGTGCCAGCAGTCTAATTTCGCATGAGCAGTTCTTC. As protein: CASSLISHEQFF.

This rearrangement joins TRBV6-5 to TRBJ2-7; D gene ambiguous. The V gene lost 5 bases and the J gene lost 7 bases, with 9 bases spanning the gap. This CDR3 comprises 11 residues. CDR1 MNHEY and CDR2 SVGAGI come from the germline V gene. CDR3 DNA: TGTGCCAGCAGTAACGGCGGTGAGCAGTACTTC. It is translated as CASSNGGEQYF.